This T cell receptor (beta chain) comes out of a study of T-cell memory formation after mild COVID-19. Germline-derived CDR1 and CDR2 are LNHNV and YYDKDF (reference sequence). The CDR3 spans 14 residues. Unmatched junction bases numbered 6, after V lost 4 bases and J lost 5 bases. One entry per CDR3 protein, called by TCRdb with MiXCR from the 5' RACE reads. The table has tens of thousands of distinct CDR3 sequences, more than 11% seen once; the top ten hold around 31%. The chain carries TRBV15 and TRBJ1-1; 8 nucleotides agree with TRBD1. This sequence was found in an adult woman who had mild COVID-19 (a few samples of this study predate the infection). Cell type and time point are not known. The specimen sequenced was PBMCs or a T cell subset sorted from them (not recorded which). The CDR3 coding sequence is TGTGCCACCAGCACCCGACAGGGGACGACTGAAGCTTTCTTT. It encodes CATSTRQGTTEAFF.